The T cell receptor (beta chain) described here comes from a study of radiotherapy plus CTLA-4 blockade in lung cancer. The CDR3 totals 16 residues. The V gene's germline CDR1 is SGHRS and CDR2 YFSETQ. The method was immunoSEQ multiplex PCR; TCRdb's version includes in-frame clones alone and lacks a portion of them. The top ten clones hold roughly 8% of a sample with roughly 59,000 clones, around 74% of them seen once. This TCR was sampled from a human donor with non-small cell lung cancer whose response to radiotherapy plus ipilimumab could not be evaluated. The material sequenced was peripheral blood, taken from a patient treated with radiotherapy plus ipilimumab. The V and J genes are TRBV5-1 and TRBJ2-5, with 12 bases lining up with TRBD1. The better agreement between TRBJ2-7 and the DNA end casts doubt on the J call. CDR3 coding DNA: TGCGCCAGCAGCTTGGGAGGGACAGGGGGCCCCTACGAGCAGTACTTC. Its translation: CASSLGGTGGPYEQYF.